The rows below give T cell receptor beta chains drawn from one sample of a study of T cells in Graves' hyperthyroidism and ophthalmopathy. From the multiplex PCR reads, TCRdb called clonotypes with MiXCR, one entry per CDR3 protein. The table shows hundreds of thousands of distinct CDR3 sequences, with about 35% occurring only once. Sequencing used blood. These TCRs come from a woman aged 40-49 years with Graves' hyperthyroidism. CDR3s include the opening cysteine and the closing phenylalanine or tryptophan. A D gene is named only where the DNA matches it firmly. Size is stated for part of the rows, as once, few or many counts, or as a class when the clone is expanded.

d_call,clone_size,v_call,j_call,cdr3_aa,cdr3_nt
TRBD1,.,TRBV29-1,TRBJ1-1,CSVADRDKNTEAFF,TGCAGCGTTGCCGACAGGGACAAGAACACTGAAGCTTTCTTT
.,many,TRBV7-8,TRBJ1-2,CASSLGTGVAGYTF,TGTGCCAGCAGCTTGGGGACTGGGGTAGCTGGCTACACCTTC
.,many,TRBV10-3,TRBJ1-1,CATLEAESEAFF,TGTGCCACCCTCGAGGCGGAGAGTGAAGCTTTCTTT
.,.,TRBV7-6,TRBJ2-5,CASSPQDKGREETQYF,TGTGCCAGCAGCCCGCAAGATAAGGGCCGAGAAGAGACCCAGTACTTC
.,.,TRBV9,TRBJ1-1,CASSPSNRANTEAFF,TGTGCCAGCAGCCCGTCCAACAGGGCGAACACTGAAGCTTTCTTT
.,many,TRBV19,TRBJ1-5,CASSHRGSNQPQHF,TGTGCCAGTAGTCATCGGGGAAGCAATCAGCCCCAGCATTTT
.,.,TRBV29-1,TRBJ2-1,CSVEKGQRYNEQFF,TGCAGCGTTGAAAAGGGGCAGAGATACAATGAGCAGTTCTTC
.,.,TRBV2,TRBJ2-2,CASSEPAGFRELFF,TGTGCCAGCAGTGAACCAGCGGGTTTCCGGGAGCTGTTTTTT
.,.,TRBV29-1,TRBJ2-7,CSLAPGGPTYEQYF,TGCAGCTTGGCTCCCGGAGGACCCACCTACGAGCAGTACTTC
TRBD1,.,TRBV29-1,TRBJ1-5,CSARAGGKNQPQHF,TGCAGTGCTAGGGCAGGGGGGAAAAATCAGCCCCAGCATTTT
.,few,TRBV7-9,TRBJ1-1,CASSPYRVDGTEAFF,TGTGCCAGCAGCCCGTACAGGGTAGATGGCACTGAAGCTTTCTTT